This is a list of T cell receptor beta chains from one sample in a study of tumor-infiltrating lymphocytes in primary liver carcinoma. TCRdb ran MiXCR on the multiplex PCR reads and lists one entry per CDR3 protein. The data contain 300,000 to 350,000 distinct CDR3 sequences, roughly 60% of them singletons. Material for sequencing was peripheral blood. The receptors derive from a woman aged 25 to 39 with primary liver carcinoma and hepatitis B virus infection. The CDR3 runs from the conserved cysteine through the conserved F or W. The D gene is left open where the match is weak. Rows may omit the clone size; those that give it use once, few, many or a size class.

d_call j_call v_call clone_size cdr3_nt cdr3_aa
- TRBJ2-7 TRBV5-5 many TGTGCCAGCAGCCGAGTGAACAGGTACGAGCAGTACTTC CASSRVNRYEQYF
- TRBJ2-7 TRBV29-1 - TGCAGCGTTGGTGGGGGGAGCTGCGAGCAGTACTTC CSVGGGSCEQYF
TRBD2 TRBJ2-7 TRBV5-5 few TGTGCCAGCAGGATGACAGGGACTAGCGGGAGGGCCTACGAGCAGTACTTC CASRMTGTSGRAYEQYF
- TRBJ2-7 TRBV4-1 many TGCGCCAGCAGCCAAGATAGCACAGCACACACCTACGAGCAGTACTTC CASSQDSTAHTYEQYF
TRBD1 TRBJ1-2 TRBV28 - TGTGCCAGCAGTTTTTCGAGTTACGTTGACAGGGGACACTATGGCTACACCTTC CASSFSSYVDRGHYGYTF
- TRBJ2-1 TRBV6-1 once TGTGCCAGCAGTAATAGGCCCCCTAATTTCAATGAGCAGTTCTTC CASSNRPPNFNEQFF
- TRBJ2-5 TRBV11-2 - TGTGCCAGCAGCTCCCCCCGCCCCGAACTTAGGAGCCAAGAGATCCAGTACTTC CASSSPRPELRSQEIQYF
TRBD2 TRBJ2-1 TRBV6-5 many TGTGCCAGCAGGCGGACTAGTACTATCGATGAGCAGTTCTTC CASRRTSTIDEQFF
- TRBJ2-1 TRBV7-8 - TGTGCCAGCAGCTTACGTCTAGCCCAGGCGGGGAGATACAATGAGCAGTTATTC CASSLRLAQAGRYNEQLF
- TRBJ2-2 TRBV11-2 many TGTGCCAGCAGCCTCCTAGGGTGGGGCACCGGGGAGCTGTTTTTT CASSLLGWGTGELFF
- TRBJ2-7 TRBV11-2 - TGTGCCAGCAGCTTAGTCGGAGTAGGGGCATACAATGAGCAGTACTTC CASSLVGVGAYNEQYF
TRBD1 TRBJ1-2 TRBV12-3/TRBV12-4 many TGTGCCAGCAGTTTTGATGGGACAGACGGTGCCTTC CASSFDGTDGAF
- TRBJ2-7 TRBV6-1 many TGTGCCAGCAGAGTGCGAGCACAAAGCTACGAGCAGTACTTC CASRVRAQSYEQYF
- TRBJ2-4 TRBV16 - TGTGCCAGCAGCCAGGCCGGCTTCGGTAGGGACATTCAGTACTTC CASSQAGFGRDIQYF
TRBD2 TRBJ2-4 TRBV4-2 few TGTGCCAGCAGCCAAGAACGGGGGAGGGAAAACATTCAGTACTTC CASSQERGRENIQYF
- TRBJ2-7 TRBV7-8 - TGTGCCAGCAGCTTGGGACGGAACCACGAGCAGTACTTC CASSLGRNHEQYF
- TRBJ2-5 TRBV7-9 - TGTGCCAGCAGCTTGAGCGACAGATCAGAGACCCAGTACTTC CASSLSDRSETQYF
- TRBJ2-1 TRBV7-3 - TGTGCCAGCAGCTCCCCCCCCGATGCTGAGCAGTTCTTC CASSSPPDAEQFF
TRBD2 TRBJ2-3 TRBV4-3 - TGCGCCAGCAGCCAAGGTTTTGCGGGAGCCAGGTATATGCAGTATTTT CASSQGFAGARYMQYF
TRBD2 TRBJ2-6 TRBV4-3 - TGCGCCAGCAGCCAAGATTACGGACTAGCGGGTGTCTCTGGGACCAACGTCCTGACTTTC CASSQDYGLAGVSGTNVLTF
TRBD2 TRBJ2-3 TRBV28 few TGTGCCAGCAGTTTCCTAGCGGGAGTCGTAGATACGCAGTATTTT CASSFLAGVVDTQYF
TRBD2 TRBJ2-1 TRBV4-3 many TGCGCCAGCAGCCCCGGGACTAGCGGGGCCTACAATGAGCAGTTCTTC CASSPGTSGAYNEQFF
- TRBJ2-3 TRBV4-3 - TGCGCCAGCAGCCAAGGTTCGGAGCGGTTCGCAGATACGCAGTATTTT CASSQGSERFADTQYF
TRBD1 TRBJ1-6 TRBV11-2 - TGTGCCAGCAGCTCAGACAGGGATTCAACCCTCTACTTT CASSSDRDSTLYF
TRBD2 TRBJ2-3 TRBV12-3/TRBV12-4 - TGTGCCAGCAGTACTCGTGGTACTAGCGGTAGGGATACGCAGTATTTT CASSTRGTSGRDTQYF
- TRBJ1-1 TRBV7-9 few TGTGCCAGCAGCTTATCAGCGAACACTGAAGCTTTCTTT CASSLSANTEAFF
- TRBJ2-1 TRBV10-3 - TGTGCCATCAGGGGGTCAGGACTGAATGAGCAGTTCTTC CAIRGSGLNEQFF
TRBD2 TRBJ2-1 TRBV4-3 many TGCGCCAGCAGCCAAGAACCGGGAGGTGAGCAGTTCTTC CASSQEPGGEQFF
- TRBJ1-4 TRBV7-9 - TGTGCCAGCAGCTTAGCGCGAGGGTCTCAGGGATGGGAAAAACTGTTTTTT CASSLARGSQGWEKLFF
TRBD2 TRBJ2-7 TRBV7-8 - TGTGCCAGCAGCCCGACTAGCGGAACTCCCCCCTACGAGCAGTACTTC CASSPTSGTPPYEQYF
- TRBJ2-5 TRBV6-2/TRBV6-3 many TGTGCCAGCAGTTTACTTGGACGGAGCCAAGAGACCCAGTACTTC CASSLLGRSQETQYF
- TRBJ2-3 TRBV7-3 - TGTGCCAGCAGCTTCGGTCGAGGGGCGACCACAGATACGCAGTATTTT CASSFGRGATTDTQYF
- TRBJ2-1 TRBV12-3/TRBV12-4 many TGTGCCAGCAGTTTCGCGCGAGGTGGGCAGTTCTTC CASSFARGGQFF
TRBD2 TRBJ2-2 TRBV11-1 once TGTGCCAGCAGCCCTCGACTAGCGGGACGCATCGGGGAGCTGTTTTTC CASSPRLAGRIGELFF
- TRBJ2-6 TRBV6-5 - TGTGCCAGCAGCAACATACAGGTGTCTGGGGCCAACGTCCTGACTTTC CASSNIQVSGANVLTF
TRBD2 TRBJ2-7 TRBV6-2/TRBV6-3 few TGTGCCAGCAGTTACTCGGGCGGGAGTTACTACGAGCAGTACTTC CASSYSGGSYYEQYF
- TRBJ1-2 TRBV28 few TGTGCCAGCAGTTTCAATATCTTCTATGGCTACACCTTC CASSFNIFYGYTF
TRBD2 TRBJ2-3 TRBV6-1 few TGTGCCAGCAGTGGGGGGACTAGCGGGTTTGTAGATACGCAGTATTTT CASSGGTSGFVDTQYF
- TRBJ2-5 TRBV21-1 few TGTGCCAGCATCGGACTAGCGGGAGTTAGGGGGGAAGAGACCCAGTACTTC CASIGLAGVRGEETQYF
- TRBJ1-2 TRBV11-2 - TGTGCCATCAGCCCCGGGGGAACAGGGTATAGCTACACCTTC CAISPGGTGYSYTF
TRBD1 TRBJ1-5 TRBV30 - TGTGCCTGGAGTCGCGGCAAAATGGACAGGGGCAATCAGCCCCAGCATTTT CAWSRGKMDRGNQPQHF
- TRBJ2-2 TRBV28 - TGTGCCAGCAGACTCAGGGGGGACACCGGGGAGCTGTTTTTT CASRLRGDTGELFF
TRBD2 TRBJ2-1 TRBV7-9 - TGTGCCAGCAGCTTAGGGTCGACTAGCGGAGGTGGAGACGAGCAGTTCTTC CASSLGSTSGGGDEQFF
- TRBJ1-5 TRBV12-3/TRBV12-4 once TGTGCCAGCAGTTTGAGGACAGATCAACAGCCCCACCATTTT CASSLRTDQQPHHF
- TRBJ2-7 TRBV6-5 few TGTGCCAGCAGTTACTTAAACGAGCAGTACTTC CASSYLNEQYF
- TRBJ2-6 TRBV5-6 - TGTGCCAGCAGCTTGGATCCGTGGAGCTCCTCTGGGGCCAACGTCCTGACTTTC CASSLDPWSSSGANVLTF
- TRBJ2-5 TRBV6-5 many TGTGCCACCACCTCTCGCCCTCGGGAGACCCAGTACTTC CATTSRPRETQYF
- TRBJ1-2 TRBV11-2 - TGTGCCAGCAGCGGAGGAGGGGGAATTTATGGCTACACATTC CASSGGGGIYGYTF
TRBD2 TRBJ2-3 TRBV11-2 - TGTACCAGCAGACCTAGCGGGAGGCTTGGGGCAGATACGCAGTATTTT CTSRPSGRLGADTQYF
- TRBJ1-2 TRBV7-9 - TGTGCCAGCAGCTTTCAGGGGCGACTCTACACCTTC CASSFQGRLYTF
TRBD1 TRBJ1-4 TRBV28 - TGTGCCACCCTGGGGACAGGTGCTGAAAAACTGTTTTTT CATLGTGAEKLFF
- TRBJ1-2 TRBV5-1 few TGCGCCAGCAGCTTGGTTTCGGGGTCCGACTATGGCTACACCTTC CASSLVSGSDYGYTF
- TRBJ2-7 TRBV30 - TGTGCCTGGAGAAAGGGATGGGCCTCCTACGAGCAGTACTTC CAWRKGWASYEQYF
TRBD1 TRBJ1-2 TRBV11-2 many TGTGCCAGCAGCTCGGGACAGTTCTATGGCTACACCTTC CASSSGQFYGYTF
- TRBJ2-7 TRBV12-3/TRBV12-4 - TGTGCCAGCAGTTTGTTGGGTTACGACCAGTACTTC CASSLLGYDQYF